The sample holds many counts of the clone carrying this T cell receptor beta chain. This sample was included in a study of T-cell memory formation after mild COVID-19. CDR1 and CDR2 (germline): SGDLS, YYNGEE. The CDR3 runs 13 residues. V lost 3 bases and J lost 6; bases outside the gene matches: 4. TCRdb redid the calling of the 5' RACE reads with MiXCR, one entry per CDR3 protein. The repertoire consists of 280,000 or so distinct CDR3 sequences, with roughly 8% occurring once and the leading ten covering about 22%. This sequence originates from a man between 18 and 35 years old who had mild COVID-19 (a few samples of this study predate the infection). Cell type and time point are not known. The gene calls are TRBV9 and TRBJ2-7; 9 nucleotides match TRBD1. Material for sequencing was PBMCs or a T cell subset sorted from them (not recorded which). This CDR3 is CASSAGTGREQYF. CDR3 sequence (DNA): TGTGCCAGCAGCGCCGGGACAGGGCGCGAGCAGTACTTC.